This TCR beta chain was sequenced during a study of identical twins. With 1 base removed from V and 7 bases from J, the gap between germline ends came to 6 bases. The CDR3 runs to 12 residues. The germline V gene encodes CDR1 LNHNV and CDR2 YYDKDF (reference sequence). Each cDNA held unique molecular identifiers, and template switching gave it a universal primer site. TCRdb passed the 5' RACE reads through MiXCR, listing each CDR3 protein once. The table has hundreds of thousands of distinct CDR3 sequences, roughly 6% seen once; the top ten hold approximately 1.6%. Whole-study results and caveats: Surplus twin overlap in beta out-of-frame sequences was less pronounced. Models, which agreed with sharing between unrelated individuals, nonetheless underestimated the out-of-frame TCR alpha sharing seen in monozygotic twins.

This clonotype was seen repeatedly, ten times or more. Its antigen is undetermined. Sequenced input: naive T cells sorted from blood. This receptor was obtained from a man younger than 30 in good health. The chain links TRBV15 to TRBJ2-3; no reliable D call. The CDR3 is CATSRGLNTQYF. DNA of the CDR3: TGTGCCACCAGCAGAGGCTTAAATACGCAGTATTTT.